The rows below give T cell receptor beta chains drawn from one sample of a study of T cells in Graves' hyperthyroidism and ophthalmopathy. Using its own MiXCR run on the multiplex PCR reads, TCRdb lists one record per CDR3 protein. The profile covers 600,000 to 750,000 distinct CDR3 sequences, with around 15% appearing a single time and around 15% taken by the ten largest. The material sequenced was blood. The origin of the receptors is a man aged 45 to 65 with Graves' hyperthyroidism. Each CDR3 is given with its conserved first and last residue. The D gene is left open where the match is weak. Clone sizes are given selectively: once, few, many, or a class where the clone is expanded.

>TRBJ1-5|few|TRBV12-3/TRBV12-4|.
CASSPRGGGSNQPQHF
TGTGCCAGCAGTCCCCGGGGGGGTGGGAGCAATCAGCCCCAGCATTTT
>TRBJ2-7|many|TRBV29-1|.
CSAFDARGQNYEQYF
TGCAGCGCCTTTGATGCACGTGGACAAAACTACGAGCAGTACTTC
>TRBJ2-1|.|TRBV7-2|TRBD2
CASNGRREPYNEQFF
TGTGCCAGCAACGGTAGGCGGGAGCCCTACAATGAGCAGTTCTTC
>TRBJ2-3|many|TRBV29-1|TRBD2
CSVGVAGIDTQYF
TGCAGCGTTGGAGTAGCGGGCATAGATACGCAGTATTTT
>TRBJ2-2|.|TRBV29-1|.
CSVEDQERTNTGELFF
TGCAGCGTTGAAGATCAGGAGCGCACGAACACCGGGGAGCTGTTTTTT
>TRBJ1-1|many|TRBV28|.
CASRIARGSTEAFF
TGTGCCAGCAGGATTGCCAGGGGCTCCACTGAAGCTTTCTTT
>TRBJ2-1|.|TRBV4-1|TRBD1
CASSQEPGQGFGEQFF
TGCGCCAGCAGCCAAGAGCCGGGACAGGGCTTTGGTGAGCAGTTCTTC
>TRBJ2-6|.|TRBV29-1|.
CSVAGSYSGANVLTF
TGCAGCGTTGCGGGCTCCTACTCTGGGGCCAACGTCCTGACTTTC
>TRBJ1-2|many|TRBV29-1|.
CSVLLSGYTF
TGCAGCGTGCTCCTTTCTGGCTACACCTTC
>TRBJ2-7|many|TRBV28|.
CASSPPLGHGYEQYF
TGTGCCAGCAGCCCACCACTAGGACACGGCTACGAGCAGTACTTC
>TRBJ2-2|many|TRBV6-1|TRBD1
CASRRGPGTGNTGELFF
TGTGCCAGCAGAAGGGGGCCCGGGACAGGGAACACCGGGGAGCTGTTTTTT
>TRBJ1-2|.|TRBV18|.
CASSQGGSGYGYTF
TGTGCCAGCTCACAAGGGGGGTCTGGCTATGGCTACACCTTC
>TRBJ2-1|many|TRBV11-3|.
CASSSNSDEQFF
TGTGCCAGCAGCTCCAACAGTGATGAGCAGTTCTTC
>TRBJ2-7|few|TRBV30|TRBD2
CAWSLAGVPFQQYF
TGTGCCTGGAGTCTAGCGGGAGTCCCCTTCCAGCAGTACTTC
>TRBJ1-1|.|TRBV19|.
CASSNRFSGHTEAFF
TGTGCCAGTAGTAACCGCTTTTCCGGGCATACTGAAGCTTTCTTT
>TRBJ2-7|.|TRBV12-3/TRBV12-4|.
CASKQGIEQYF
TGTGCCAGCAAACAGGGAATCGAGCAGTACTTC
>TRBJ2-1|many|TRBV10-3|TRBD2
CAIREPGLANYNEQFF
TGTGCCATCAGAGAACCGGGACTAGCGAATTACAATGAGCAGTTCTTC
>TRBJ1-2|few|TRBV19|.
CASSAPGRLYGYTF
TGTGCCAGTAGTGCTCCGGGACGCCTCTATGGCTACACCTTC
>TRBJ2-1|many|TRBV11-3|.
CASSLLANEQFF
TGTGCCAGCAGCTTACTAGCAAATGAGCAGTTCTTC
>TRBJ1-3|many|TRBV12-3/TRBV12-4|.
CASSFLGGNTIYF
TGTGCCAGCAGTTTTTTAGGCGGAAACACCATATATTTT
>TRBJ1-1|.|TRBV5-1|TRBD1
CASSTDRGREAFF
TGCGCCAGCAGCACAGACAGGGGGCGGGAAGCTTTCTTT
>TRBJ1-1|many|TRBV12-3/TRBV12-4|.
CASSLQFEAFF
TGTGCCAGCAGTTTGCAGTTTGAAGCTTTCTTT
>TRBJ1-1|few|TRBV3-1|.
CASSQERPHTEAFF
TGTGCCAGCAGCCAAGAAAGACCCCACACTGAAGCTTTCTTT